This T cell receptor (beta chain) was sequenced during a study of Graves' ophthalmopathy and Graves' hyperthyroidism. Study-wide points: Sensitivity of 60% to 71% and specificity of approximately 76% were achieved by the model that predicted ophthalmopathy progression.

This clonotype turned up a few times. What it binds is not known. The CDR3 totals 15 residues. Germline V gives CDR1 LNHDA, CDR2 SQIVND (reference sequence). The V end lost 6 bases, the J end lost 2 bases, and 13 bases lay between the germline ends. The study amplified TCR beta CDR3 regions using RNA transcripts. RT-PCR with HTBI primers came first, then second-round multiplex PCR. TCRdb fed the multiplex PCR reads into MiXCR, producing one record per CDR3 protein. The data contain about 1.2 million distinct CDR3 sequences, less than 45% of them singletons. The sample taken for sequencing was peripheral blood or thyroid tissue (not recorded which). V usage is TRBV19 and J usage is TRBJ2-2, with D perhaps matching TRBD1 (5 bases). This receptor was obtained from an adult man with Graves' hyperthyroidism. The CDR3: CASSFSGHNTGELFF. CDR3 sequence (DNA): TGTGCCAGTAGCTTCTCCGGACATAACACCGGGGAGCTGTTTTTT.